This T cell receptor (beta chain) was recovered during a study of blood T cell repertoires in COVID-19 (dated by TCRdb to between 2020 and 2021). A note on the overall study: Samples covering the acute and convalescent phases of COVID-19 were provided by collaborators in the United States, Italy and Spain. The material from the prospective study consisted of cDNA or gDNA derived from T cells, B-cell-depleted T cells, or PBMCs. Subjects who had been exposed to COVID-19, were actively infected with it, or had recovered from it provided the deeply sampled blood TCRbeta repertoires that made up the dataset. The repertoires were released in a freely available public database intended as a resource for research on the immune response to SARS-CoV-2. Samples came from the ongoing ImmuneRACE study (first 160 participants) plus 1,254 subjects from 6 global collaborators. Sample metadata almost always included a de-identified subject ID, COVID-19 status, age in years and sex. Where available, HLA class I and class II types were taken from metadata supplied by the sample provider and were not determined by assay-based typing. The study at large found these results: How much clinical and demographic metadata was included differed by source and by participant, and the metadata was provided uncurated.

Notes on this clone: Its antigen is unknown. It has no much larger one-base neighbor in the sample; base qualities were not kept.

TCRbeta CDR3 regions were amplified from genomic DNA using the immunoSEQ Assay, a bias-controlled multiplex PCR. The study's own analysis went as follows. The number of nucleated cells in each sample was estimated by amplification of reference gene primers within the assay. To quantify the absolute abundance of each unique TCRbeta CDR3 rearrangement, sequence reads were collapsed and filtered. For each sample, productive Simpson clonality was calculated by taking the square root of Simpson's diversity index across productive rearrangements. Drawn from immuneACCESS, this table holds only the in-frame rearrangements with V and J called that TCRdb kept. Clones are partly lost; checked studies trace under half to an unresolved V gene and leave the rest unexplained. Clonal size and the V and J genes are those of that table, whereas D and trimming came from the DNA. The sample records almost 20,000 clones, approximately 93% of which are singletons. The ten largest clones take up approximately 4% of the sample.

Collaborating institutions collected whole blood in K2EDTA tubes following their own protocols. For TCRbeta analysis, collaborator samples were shipped as frozen whole blood, as isolated PBMCs, or as DNA extracted from either sample type. V drops 0 bases and J drops 2 bases, leaving 7 bases in between. The CDR3 covers 14 residues, taking in both the cysteine and the phenylalanine. Just the 42-base CDR3 DNA is kept, in frame starting at base 1. CDR1 MGHRA and CDR2 YSYEKL are derived from the germline V gene. This TCR derives from a woman between 50 and 59 years old with active COVID-19. The chain uses TRBV4-1 and TRBJ1-1; a confident D gene designation cannot be given. The sequenced sample consisted of peripheral blood. The DNA reads TGCGCCAGCAGCCAAGATCCCCGTAACACTGAAGCTTTCTTT. Translated, it gives CASSQDPRNTEAFF.